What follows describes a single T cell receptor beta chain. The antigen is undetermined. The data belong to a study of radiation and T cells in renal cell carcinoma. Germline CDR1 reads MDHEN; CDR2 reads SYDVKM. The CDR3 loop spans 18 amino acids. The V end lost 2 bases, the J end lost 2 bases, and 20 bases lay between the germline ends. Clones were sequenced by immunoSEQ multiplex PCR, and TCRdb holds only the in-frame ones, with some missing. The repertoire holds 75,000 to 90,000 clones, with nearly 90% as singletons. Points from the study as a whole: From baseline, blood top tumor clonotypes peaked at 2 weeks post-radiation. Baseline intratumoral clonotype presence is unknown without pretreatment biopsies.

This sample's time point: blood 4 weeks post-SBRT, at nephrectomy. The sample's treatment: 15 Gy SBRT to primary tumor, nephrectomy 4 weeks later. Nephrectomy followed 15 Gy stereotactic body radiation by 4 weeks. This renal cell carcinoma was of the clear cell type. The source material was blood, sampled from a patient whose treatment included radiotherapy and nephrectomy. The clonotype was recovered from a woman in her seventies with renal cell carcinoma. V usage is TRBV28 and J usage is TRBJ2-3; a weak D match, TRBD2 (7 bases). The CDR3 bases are TGTGCCAGCAGTTTAGGCGGGGGCCCCTCCATGATCACAGATACGCAGTATTTT. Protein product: CASSLGGGPSMITDTQYF.